This TCR beta chain was profiled in a study of T cells after yellow fever vaccination. The count of this clonotype is one. Conversion of TCR transcripts into cDNA relied on 5'RACE template switching, which added a universal primer site and UMIs. TCRdb reanalysed the 5' RACE reads using MiXCR and keeps one entry per CDR3 protein. This table has over 65,000 distinct CDR3 sequences, about 14% appearing once. Germline V CDR1 and CDR2: SEHNR, FQNEAQ (reference sequence). The V gene end was trimmed by 6 bases and the J gene end by 7 bases; junction bases not matched to a gene: 8. The CDR3 has 14 residues. Overall study findings and caveats: A limited proportion of clonotypes was detected within both the CD4 and CD8 compartments. In post-booster samples, most primary-vaccination clones reappeared (96% CD4, 70% to 90% CD8). Peak timing came faster in the weaker secondary response, day 5 versus 15.

The input for sequencing was CD8+ T cells not binding an NS4B(214-222) dextramer, sorted from PBMCs, taken roughly 20 days after the first yellow fever vaccination. The receptor was derived from a man aged 18 to 29 who received the YFV17D yellow fever vaccine. The V call is TRBV7-9, the J call TRBJ2-3, with 9 bases matching TRBD2. The CDR3 nucleotides read TGTGCCAGCAGTGAGTCTAGCGGGGAGCATACGCAGTATTTT. This gives the protein CASSESSGEHTQYF.